The 21 T cell receptor beta chains reported below all come from one sample, sequenced in a study of blood T cell repertoires in COVID-19. The data were produced by immunoSEQ multiplex PCR, yet TCRdb's version contains in-frame clones alone and is incomplete. In the table there are about 310,000 clones, about 89% of which are singletons. The sequencing input was PBMCs or T cells enriched from blood (not recorded which). The receptors shown here come from a middle-aged woman who had recovered from COVID-19.

This clone occurred once. As DNA, the CDR3 is TGTGCCAGCAGAGAGCGGGACTCCCCGTACAATGAGCAGTTCTTC. Protein sequence: CASRERDSPYNEQFF. The chain combines TRBV7-9 with TRBJ2-1; 7 nucleotides agree with TRBD2. Losses at the gene ends were 6 bases for V and 4 bases for J; bases not matched to a gene: 9. The germline V gene encodes CDR1 SEHNR and CDR2 FQNEAQ (reference sequence). The CDR3 has 15 amino acids.

The genes are TRBV9 and TRBJ2-1, with a weak D call TRBD1 (6 bases). V was cut by 1 base and J by 6 bases, with 14 bases left in between. Germline CDR1 SGDLS, CDR2 YYNGEE. This CDR3 is 15 amino acids long. The DNA for the CDR3 is TGTGCCAGCAGCGTATCGGCAGGGGATTTCAATGAGCAGTTCTTC. Translating it yields CASSVSAGDFNEQFF.

The V gene is TRBV6-5, the J gene TRBJ1-2, with 12 bases lining up with TRBD1. Germline V lookup: CDR1 MNHEY, CDR2 SVGAGI. After removal of 6 bases from V and 5 bases from J, the junction contained 7 bases not matched to a gene. The CDR3 extends over 15 amino acids. The CDR3 DNA reads as TGTGCCAGCAGCATCGGGACAGGGGGCGGGTATGGCTACACCTTC. Translation: CASSIGTGGGYGYTF.

This chain joins TRBV5-4 and TRBJ2-1; the match to TRBD1 covers 7 bases. The CDR3 length is 15 residues. V lost 4 bases and J lost 0; bases outside the gene matches: 4. Germline values: CDR1 SGHNT, CDR2 YYREEE (reference sequence). The CDR3 sequence: CASSGGQSSYNEQFF. CDR3 coding DNA: TGTGCCAGCAGCGGGGGACAGAGCTCCTACAATGAGCAGTTCTTC.

The chain uses TRBV5-6 and TRBJ1-2, with 8 positions matching TRBD1. CDR1 is SGHDT and CDR2 is YYEEEE in the germline V gene. V shed 2 bases and J 2 bases; nucleotides not matched to a gene: 8. This CDR3 region has 16 residues. The CDR3 sequence is CASSFSGQGSNYGYTF. CDR3 bases: TGTGCCAGCAGCTTCTCTGGACAGGGTTCGAACTATGGCTACACCTTC. Full variable domain (remainder filled in from reference TRBV5-6 and TRBJ1-2): DAGVTQSPTHLIKTRGQQVTLRCSPKSGHDTVSWYQQALGQGPQFIFQYYEEEERQRGNFPDRFSGHQFPNYSSELNVNALLLGDSALYLCASSFSGQGSNYGYTFGSGTRLTVV.

V gene TRBV7-2 combines with J gene TRBJ2-4; TRBD1 aligns across 9 bases. V lost 5 bases, J lost 7 bases, and 6 bases stayed unmatched. The CDR3 is 14 residues long. Germline V gene data show CDR1 as SGHTA and CDR2 as FQGNSA. The CDR3 region has the DNA TGTGCCAGCAGCCGGACAGGGGAGAGGAACATTCAGTACTTC. Amino acid sequence: CASSRTGERNIQYF. The full variable domain, with the rest looked up from reference TRBV7-2 and TRBJ2-4, is GAGVSQSPSNKVTEKGKDVELRCDPISGHTALYWYRQSLGQGLEFLIYFQGNSAPDKSGLPSDRFSAERTGGSVSTLTIQRTQQEDSAVYLCASSRTGERNIQYFGAGTRLSVL.

The J gene is TRBJ2-3, the V gene TRBV30; perhaps TRBD2 as D (5 bases). The CDR3 covers 12 residues. Trimming cost V 0 bases and J 6 bases, with 7 bases left between them. Germline V CDR1 and CDR2: GTSNPN, SVGIG (reference sequence). CDR3 loop: CAWSVGVDTQYF. The CDR3 DNA follows: TGTGCCTGGAGTGTCGGGGTGGATACGCAGTATTTT.

The table lists this clone with a count of one. The gene calls are TRBV6-4 and TRBJ2-7; TRBD2 is a possible D gene (5 bases). CDR3 length: 13 amino acids. The V end lost 5 bases, the J end lost 0 bases, and 8 bases lay between the germline ends. From germline, CDR1 is MRHNA and CDR2 SNTAGT. CDR3: CASSRDVSYEQYF. The DNA for the CDR3 is TGTGCCAGCAGTCGGGATGTCTCCTACGAGCAGTACTTC.

A single count supports this clone. This chain joins TRBV7-2 and TRBJ2-3, with 9 bases identical to TRBD2. This CDR3 has 16 amino acids. V shed 5 bases, J shed 10 bases, and the junction held 16 bases outside the gene matches. Germline V gene sequence: CDR1 SGHTA, CDR2 FQGNSA. The CDR3 here is CASSALVPAAGGPQYF. The CDR3 coding sequence is TGTGCCAGCAGCGCCTTAGTTCCAGCGGCGGGAGGGCCGCAGTATTTT.

This clone came up a few times. J is TRBJ1-6 and V is TRBV6-5; D is perhaps TRBD1 (5 bases). CDR1 and CDR2 from the germline V gene are MNHEY and SVGAGI. V lost 7 bases to trimming and J lost 7 bases, with 11 bases between them. This CDR3 contains 13 residues. Here the CDR3 DNA reads TGTGCCAGCAAGGGGAATCGGAATTCACCCCTCCACTTT. Protein sequence: CASKGNRNSPLHF.

The chain uses TRBV7-9 and TRBJ1-4; TRBD1 agrees at 10 bases. The CDR3 totals 16 residues. CDR1 and CDR2 from the germline V gene are SEHNR and FQNEAQ (reference sequence). V shed 0 bases, J shed 8 bases, and the junction held 6 bases outside the gene matches. The CDR3 sequence is CASSLASTGGGEKLFF. The CDR3 DNA reads as TGTGCCAGCAGCTTAGCATCGACAGGGGGCGGCGAAAAACTGTTTTTT.

V usage is TRBV23-1 and J usage is TRBJ1-5; no clear D. TRBV23-1 counts as an open reading frame of uncertain function. V was clipped by 3 bases and J by 2 bases, with 14 bases between them. The CDR3 loop spans 16 amino acids. The CDR3 loop is CASSHPRDTGNQPQHF. In DNA form, the CDR3 reads TGCGCCAGCAGTCACCCAAGAGACACGGGCAATCAGCCCCAGCATTTT.

This clone was counted only a few times. V gene TRBV10-1 combines with J gene TRBJ1-6; D is ambiguous. The CDR3 runs 14 residues. The V gene lost 6 bases and the J gene lost 4 bases, with 10 bases spanning the gap. Germline CDR1 and CDR2: WNHNN and SYGVQD (reference sequence). CDR3 DNA sequence: TGCGCCAGCAGAACCCGGGTTTATAATTCACCCCTCCACTTT. Its protein product is CASRTRVYNSPLHF.

The chain couples TRBV11-3 to TRBJ2-3; 9 nucleotides align to TRBD2. This CDR3 has 18 residues. V shed 4 bases and J 4 bases; nucleotides not matched to a gene: 15. CDR1 and CDR2 from the germline V gene are SGHNT and YENEEA. This CDR3 reads CASSSRRGPSGASDTQYF. The DNA of the CDR3 is TGTGCCAGCAGCTCCAGAAGGGGGCCTAGCGGGGCATCAGATACGCAGTATTTT.

This sequence joins TRBV5-1 and TRBJ1-2, with D possibly TRBD1 on 6 matching bases. The CDR3 is 11 residues long. The germline gives CDR1 SGHRS, CDR2 YFSETQ. V shed 9 bases and J shed 8 bases, with 14 bases lying between them. The CDR3 DNA reads TGCGCCATACAGGGCTGGGAGGGCTACACCTTC. It specifies CAIQGWEGYTF.

V is TRBV5-1 and J is TRBJ2-1; TRBD2 matches at 7 bases. Trimming removed 1 base from V and 0 bases from J; junction bases left unmatched: 4. This CDR3 spans 16 amino acids. CDR1 and CDR2 from the germline V gene are SGHRS and YFSETQ. CDR3 DNA sequence: TGCGCCAGCAGCTTGCTAGCGGAAAGCTCCTACAATGAGCAGTTCTTC. It encodes CASSLLAESSYNEQFF.

The J gene is TRBJ1-2, the V gene TRBV5-4, with 9 nucleotides matching TRBD1. J lost 4 bases, V lost 4 bases, and 11 bases had no gene match. This CDR3 has 16 residues. Germline CDR1 reads SGHNT; CDR2 reads YYREEE (reference sequence). The CDR3 protein is CASSLGQGPPGYGYTF. The DNA for the CDR3 is TGTGCCAGCAGCCTGGGACAGGGACCCCCTGGCTATGGCTACACCTTC.

V usage is TRBV30 and J usage is TRBJ2-2; no clear D gene. Germline V gives CDR1 GTSNPN, CDR2 SVGIG (reference sequence). This CDR3 is built from 11 residues. Between the trimmed V and J ends, which lost 1 base and 8 bases, there was a span of 5 bases. The DNA for the CDR3 is TGTGCCTGGAGTGATCGGGGGGAGCTGTTTTTT. This encodes CAWSDRGELFF.

The rearrangement links TRBV19 to TRBJ1-5, with 9 bases that match TRBD1. CDR1 and CDR2 from the germline V gene are LNHDA and SQIVND (reference sequence). This CDR3 contains 16 residues. Losses at the gene ends were 3 bases for V and 4 bases for J; bases not matched to a gene: 7. The CDR3 bases are TGTGCCAGTAGTATCAACGCCGGGACAGGGAATCAGCCCCAGCATTTT. It yields the protein CASSINAGTGNQPQHF.

The chain recombines TRBV19 with TRBJ2-3, with D unresolved. The CDR3 sequence is 17 residues long. CDR1 is LNHDA and CDR2 is SQIVND in the germline V gene (reference sequence). V was shortened by 4 bases and J by 2 bases, with 19 bases between the two germline ends. The CDR3 bases are TGTGCCAGTAGTACTCCCCGGCAGCGCTCCAACACAGATACGCAGTATTTT. Translating gives CASSTPRQRSNTDTQYF.

The chain employs TRBV4-1 and TRBJ1-5; maybe TRBD1 (5 bases). The CDR3 runs 15 residues. Trimming pared 6 bases from V and 2 bases from J, leaving 14 bases between. Germline assignment: CDR1 MGHRA and CDR2 YSYEKL. In DNA, the CDR3 is TGCGCCAGCAGTGGGACTCCTGGTGGCAATCAGCCCCAGCATTTT. Protein sequence: CASSGTPGGNQPQHF.